The rows below give T cell receptor beta chains drawn from one sample of a study of shared clonotypes between healthy human individuals. TCRdb's copy holds only in-frame clones and misses some; the assay was immunoSEQ multiplex PCR. The profile shows about 2.4 million clones, over 85% of them singletons. The sequenced sample was naive CD4+ T cells from PBMCs. These receptors were taken from a man younger than 35 in good health. Some clones in this sample may be carry-over from other donors' samples. CDR3s include the opening cysteine and the closing phenylalanine or tryptophan. The D gene is left open where the match is weak. Some rows have no size entry. The others give once, few or many, or a class for an expanded clone.

abundance: once; v_gene: TRBV6-1; j_gene: TRBJ2-3; d_gene: TRBD1; CDR3nt: TGTGCCAGCAGTGAATTCCCACAGGGGGCGGGGGATACGCAGTATTTT; CDR3aa: CASSEFPQGAGDTQYF
abundance: -; v_gene: TRBV11-2; j_gene: TRBJ2-2; d_gene: -; CDR3nt: TGTGCCAGCAGCCCTAGAAGGGGAAACACCGGGGAGCTGTTTTTT; CDR3aa: CASSPRRGNTGELFF
abundance: -; v_gene: TRBV6-5; j_gene: TRBJ1-1; d_gene: TRBD1; CDR3nt: TGTGCCAGCAGTTACTCGCTGGGACAGGCTAACACTGAAGCTTTCTTT; CDR3aa: CASSYSLGQANTEAFF
abundance: -; v_gene: TRBV14; j_gene: TRBJ1-4; d_gene: -; CDR3nt: TGTGCCAGCAGCCAAAGAGGTGAAAAACTGTTTTTT; CDR3aa: CASSQRGEKLFF
abundance: -; v_gene: TRBV5-1; j_gene: TRBJ2-7; d_gene: TRBD2; CDR3nt: TGCGCCAGCAGCTTGTCCGCTAGCGGGAGCTCCTACGAGCAGTACTTC; CDR3aa: CASSLSASGSSYEQYF
abundance: -; v_gene: TRBV6-5; j_gene: TRBJ2-7; d_gene: -; CDR3nt: TGTGCCAGCAGGGGCGTATACGAGCAGTACTTC; CDR3aa: CASRGVYEQYF
abundance: -; v_gene: TRBV28; j_gene: TRBJ2-3; d_gene: TRBD1; CDR3nt: TGTGCCAGCATCCCTCTGAGGGGGACAGTTTATTTT; CDR3aa: CASIPLRGTVYF
abundance: -; v_gene: TRBV19; j_gene: TRBJ2-5; d_gene: TRBD2; CDR3nt: TGTGCCAGTAGTCCCCGCGGACTAGCGGAGAAAGAGACCCAGTACTTC; CDR3aa: CASSPRGLAEKETQYF
abundance: -; v_gene: TRBV29-1; j_gene: TRBJ2-3; d_gene: -; CDR3nt: TGCAGCGTGCAACCGGGACCCCGCGCAGATACGCAGTATTTT; CDR3aa: CSVQPGPRADTQYF
abundance: -; v_gene: TRBV7-2; j_gene: TRBJ1-3; d_gene: -; CDR3nt: TGTGCCAGCAGTCCGCGGGCCACTGGAAACACCATATATTTT; CDR3aa: CASSPRATGNTIYF
abundance: -; v_gene: TRBV5-1; j_gene: TRBJ2-5; d_gene: -; CDR3nt: TGCGCCAGCAGCCGAGAGACAGGCGATATCCAAGAGACCCAGTACTTC; CDR3aa: CASSRETGDIQETQYF
abundance: -; v_gene: TRBV7-3; j_gene: TRBJ2-3; d_gene: TRBD2; CDR3nt: TGTGCCAGCAGCCTACGGGAGGGGAAGCAGTATTTT; CDR3aa: CASSLREGKQYF
abundance: -; v_gene: TRBV4-1; j_gene: TRBJ2-5; d_gene: TRBD2; CDR3nt: TGCGCCAGCAGCTCTCGGGGGGGGATAGCGGGAGATAGAGACAAGGGGACCCAGTACTTC; CDR3aa: CASSSRGGIAGDRDKGTQYF
abundance: -; v_gene: TRBV7-2; j_gene: TRBJ1-1; d_gene: -; CDR3nt: TGTGCCAGCAGCTCCCGGGGAGGCATCAAAGCTTTCTTT; CDR3aa: CASSSRGGIKAFF
abundance: once; v_gene: TRBV5-8; j_gene: TRBJ1-5; d_gene: -; CDR3nt: TGTGCCAGCAGCTCCCGTTTGGTTGGTAGCAATCAGCCCCAGCATTTT; CDR3aa: CASSSRLVGSNQPQHF
abundance: -; v_gene: TRBV27; j_gene: TRBJ2-7; d_gene: TRBD2; CDR3nt: TGTGCCAGCAGTTTCAGAGGACTAGCCCTCTACGAGCAGTACTTC; CDR3aa: CASSFRGLALYEQYF
abundance: -; v_gene: TRBV30; j_gene: TRBJ1-5; d_gene: -; CDR3nt: TGTGCCTGGCAGACAGGCGGTAGCAATCAGCCCCAGCATTTT; CDR3aa: CAWQTGGSNQPQHF
abundance: -; v_gene: TRBV10-1; j_gene: TRBJ2-2; d_gene: -; CDR3nt: TGCGCCAGCAGTGTCGGGGGTCAAACCGGGGAGCTGTTTTTT; CDR3aa: CASSVGGQTGELFF
abundance: -; v_gene: TRBV7-3; j_gene: TRBJ2-2; d_gene: -; CDR3nt: TGTGCCAGCAGCTTATTCGTATTAACCGGGGAGCTGTTTTTT; CDR3aa: CASSLFVLTGELFF
abundance: -; v_gene: TRBV5-5; j_gene: TRBJ1-3; d_gene: -; CDR3nt: TGTGCCAGCAGCCCGCCGGGGTTACACTCTGGAAACACCATATATTTT; CDR3aa: CASSPPGLHSGNTIYF
abundance: -; v_gene: TRBV7-9; j_gene: TRBJ1-1; d_gene: TRBD1; CDR3nt: TGTGCCAGCAGCTTAGCTCGAGGGGGGACAGTAGAAGCTGAAGCTTTCTTT; CDR3aa: CASSLARGGTVEAEAFF
abundance: -; v_gene: TRBV4-1; j_gene: TRBJ2-5; d_gene: -; CDR3nt: TGCGCCAGCAGCCACCCTAATAGGCAGGGGGGGACCCAGTACTTC; CDR3aa: CASSHPNRQGGTQYF
abundance: -; v_gene: TRBV19; j_gene: TRBJ2-6; d_gene: TRBD1; CDR3nt: TGTGCCAGTAGTGAACGGACAGGGGGTATATTCCTGACTTTC; CDR3aa: CASSERTGGIFLTF
abundance: -; v_gene: TRBV10-1; j_gene: TRBJ2-5; d_gene: TRBD1; CDR3nt: TGCGCCAGCCAACCGACAGGGTTTCTTGGGGAGAAAGTGGAGACCCAGTACTTC; CDR3aa: CASQPTGFLGEKVETQYF
abundance: -; v_gene: TRBV7-3; j_gene: TRBJ2-3; d_gene: TRBD2; CDR3nt: TGTGCCAGCAGACCTTTCCCCATTAGCGGGAGACCCACAGATACGCAGTATTTT; CDR3aa: CASRPFPISGRPTDTQYF
abundance: -; v_gene: TRBV5-1; j_gene: TRBJ1-3; d_gene: TRBD1; CDR3nt: TGCGCCAGCAGCCCCGGACAGGGACTAAACTCTGGAAACACCATATATTTT; CDR3aa: CASSPGQGLNSGNTIYF
abundance: -; v_gene: TRBV28; j_gene: TRBJ2-7; d_gene: TRBD2; CDR3nt: TGTGCCAGCAGGTTGAAGGGACTAGCGGGGGACGAGCAGTACTTC; CDR3aa: CASRLKGLAGDEQYF
abundance: -; v_gene: TRBV27; j_gene: TRBJ1-2; d_gene: TRBD1; CDR3nt: TGTGCCACTTTCCAGACAGGGTTAGGCCATGGCTACACCTTC; CDR3aa: CATFQTGLGHGYTF
abundance: -; v_gene: TRBV5-8; j_gene: TRBJ1-2; d_gene: -; CDR3nt: TGTGCCAGCAGCTTGTATCGTGGCTACACCTTC; CDR3aa: CASSLYRGYTF
abundance: -; v_gene: TRBV5-1; j_gene: TRBJ1-3; d_gene: -; CDR3nt: TGCGCCAGCAGTGGGGGCGGTGGCTCTGGAAACACCATATATTTT; CDR3aa: CASSGGGGSGNTIYF
abundance: -; v_gene: TRBV4-3; j_gene: TRBJ2-7; d_gene: -; CDR3nt: TGCGCCAGCAGCCAAGATCTCAGCGGTACCTCCTACGAGCAGTACTTC; CDR3aa: CASSQDLSGTSYEQYF
abundance: -; v_gene: TRBV19; j_gene: TRBJ1-1; d_gene: -; CDR3nt: TGTGCCAGTAGTATAAAGGGATCCGGACTGGCTTTCTTT; CDR3aa: CASSIKGSGLAFF
abundance: few; v_gene: TRBV12-5; j_gene: TRBJ1-2; d_gene: -; CDR3nt: TGTGCTAGTGGTTTGTCCGGATATGGCTACACCTTC; CDR3aa: CASGLSGYGYTF
abundance: -; v_gene: TRBV7-2; j_gene: TRBJ2-1; d_gene: TRBD2; CDR3nt: TGTGCCAGCAGCCGCACACTAGCGGGGGGAAGCAATGAGCAGTTCTTC; CDR3aa: CASSRTLAGGSNEQFF
abundance: few; v_gene: TRBV30; j_gene: TRBJ2-5; d_gene: -; CDR3nt: TGTGCCTGGAGTGCGGAGACCCAGTACTTC; CDR3aa: CAWSAETQYF
abundance: -; v_gene: TRBV5-1; j_gene: TRBJ1-2; d_gene: -; CDR3nt: TGCGCCAGCAGCCCTGGGCAGACAAATAACTATGGCTACACCTTC; CDR3aa: CASSPGQTNNYGYTF
abundance: once; v_gene: TRBV7-2; j_gene: TRBJ1-5; d_gene: -; CDR3nt: TGTGCCAGTCGGGAGAGGGATAGCAATCAGCCCCAGCATTTT; CDR3aa: CASRERDSNQPQHF